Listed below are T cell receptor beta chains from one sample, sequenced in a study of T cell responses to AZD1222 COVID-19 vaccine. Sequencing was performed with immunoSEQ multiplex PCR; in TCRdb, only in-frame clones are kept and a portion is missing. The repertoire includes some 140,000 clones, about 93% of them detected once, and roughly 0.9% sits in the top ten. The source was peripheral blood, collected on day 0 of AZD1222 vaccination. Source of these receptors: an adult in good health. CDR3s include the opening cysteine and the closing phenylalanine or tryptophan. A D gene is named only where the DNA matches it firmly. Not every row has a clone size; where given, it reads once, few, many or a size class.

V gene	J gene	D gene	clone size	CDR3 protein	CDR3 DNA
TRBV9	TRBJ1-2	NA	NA	CASSVGLGDGHGYTF	TGTGCCAGCAGCGTAGGGCTTGGGGACGGACATGGCTACACCTTC
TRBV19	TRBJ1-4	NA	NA	CASTPTGFRDEKLFF	TGTGCCAGTACCCCAACAGGGTTTCGGGATGAAAAACTGTTTTTT
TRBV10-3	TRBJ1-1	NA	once	CATYWAAGATEAFF	TGTGCCACCTACTGGGCCGCGGGGGCCACTGAAGCTTTCTTT
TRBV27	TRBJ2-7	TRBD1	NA	CASRKTRGNFYEQYF	TGTGCCAGCAGGAAAACCAGGGGGAATTTCTACGAGCAGTACTTC
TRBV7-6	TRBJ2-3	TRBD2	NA	CASSQQTSGGAGTQYF	TGTGCCAGCAGCCAGCAGACTAGCGGGGGGGCGGGTACGCAGTATTTT
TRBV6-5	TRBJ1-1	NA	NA	CASKLRGAEAFF	TGTGCCAGCAAGCTTAGAGGGGCTGAAGCTTTCTTT
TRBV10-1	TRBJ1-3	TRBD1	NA	CASGQGGWGTSGNTIYF	TGCGCCTCGGGACAGGGAGGATGGGGGACCTCTGGAAACACCATATATTTT
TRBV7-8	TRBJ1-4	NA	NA	CASSARRYLNEKLFF	TGTGCCAGCAGCGCCAGGAGGTACCTTAATGAAAAACTGTTTTTT
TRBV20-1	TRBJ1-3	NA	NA	CSASPSWGAGNTIYF	TGCAGTGCTAGTCCTTCCTGGGGAGCTGGAAACACCATATATTTT
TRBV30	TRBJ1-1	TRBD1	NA	CAWGTVGPEAFF	TGTGCCTGGGGGACAGTCGGGCCTGAAGCTTTCTTT
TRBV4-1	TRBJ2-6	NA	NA	CASSQDPGRPSGANVLTF	TGCGCCAGCAGCCAAGATCCAGGGAGGCCCTCTGGGGCCAACGTCCTGACTTTC
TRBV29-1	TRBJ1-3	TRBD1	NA	CSVVGTAGNTIYF	TGCAGCGTTGTAGGGACAGCAGGAAACACCATATATTTT
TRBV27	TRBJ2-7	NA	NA	CASRLVAVLAYEQYF	TGTGCCAGCAGGCTCGTCGCGGTGCTAGCCTACGAGCAGTACTTC
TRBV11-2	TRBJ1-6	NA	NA	CASSYGGWSPLHF	TGTGCCAGCAGCTATGGGGGCTGGTCACCCCTCCACTTT
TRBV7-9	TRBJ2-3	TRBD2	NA	CASSFGTSGGTDTQYF	TGTGCCAGCAGCTTCGGGACTAGCGGGGGCACAGATACGCAGTATTTT
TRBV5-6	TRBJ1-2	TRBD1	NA	CASSPLGQQGTGYTF	TGTGCCAGCAGCCCCCTGGGACAGCAGGGGACTGGCTACACCTTC
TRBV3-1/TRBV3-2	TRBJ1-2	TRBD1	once	CASSQGPGGVNGYTF	TGTGCCAGCAGCCAAGGCCCAGGGGGGGTGAATGGCTACACCTTC